Listed below are T cell receptor beta chains from one sample, sequenced in a study of blood T cell repertoires in COVID-19. Sequencing was performed with immunoSEQ multiplex PCR; in TCRdb, only in-frame clones are kept and a portion is missing. The repertoire consists of 60,000 to 65,000 clones, with roughly 80% occurring once and the leading ten covering 10%. Sequenced material: peripheral blood. These receptors all stem from a middle-aged man with COVID-19, enrolled during active disease. Both conserved end residues are part of each CDR3. A D gene is named only where the DNA matches it firmly. Some rows mark clone size as missing; the rest say once, few, many or name a class of expanded clone.

j_call clone_size v_call d_call cdr3_nt cdr3_aa
TRBJ1-5 NA TRBV6-1 NA TGTGCCAGCAGTGAAGTTAAACAGCCCCAGCATTTT CASSEVKQPQHF
TRBJ1-2 NA TRBV28 NA TGTGCCAGCACCGGGGACATCTATGGCTACACCTTC CASTGDIYGYTF
TRBJ2-7 NA TRBV9 NA TGTGCCAGCAGCCGATCCGAGGGCGAGCAGTACTTC CASSRSEGEQYF
TRBJ1-2 NA TRBV6-1 TRBD1 TGTGCCAGCAGTGACAGGGGGCGCGGCTATGGCTACACCTTC CASSDRGRGYGYTF
TRBJ2-7 few TRBV18 TRBD1 TGTGCCAGCTCACCACCGAGACAGGGGAGTTCGTACTTC CASSPPRQGSSYF
TRBJ2-7 NA TRBV6-5 TRBD2 TGTGCCAGCAGGAAGGTGCGGGAGGTGTCCTACGAGCAGTACTTC CASRKVREVSYEQYF
TRBJ2-7 once TRBV11-3 NA TGTGCCAGCAGCTTAGGCGTAAATTACGAGCAGTACTTC CASSLGVNYEQYF
TRBJ1-2 NA TRBV9 NA TGTGCCAGCAGCCGAGGGGGGGTCGAGGGCTACACCTTC CASSRGGVEGYTF
TRBJ2-1 NA TRBV10-3 NA TGTGCCATCCTTACGAGCGAGTCCTACAATGAGCAGTTCTTC CAILTSESYNEQFF
TRBJ1-5 NA TRBV19 NA TGTGCCAGTAGTATGGGCAGATATCAGCCCCAGCATTTT CASSMGRYQPQHF
TRBJ2-5 NA TRBV27 TRBD2 TGTGCCAGCAGTTTATTGGGACTACTCCCGCAGACCCAGTACTTC CASSLLGLLPQTQYF
TRBJ2-1 NA TRBV7-8 NA TGTGCCAGCAGCCCCCCTTCTAGTGGCTACAATGAGCAGTTCTTC CASSPPSSGYNEQFF
TRBJ2-7 few TRBV19 TRBD2 TGTGCCAGTAGTATTGGCGGGAGGGCCTACGAGCAGTACTTC CASSIGGRAYEQYF
TRBJ2-2 NA TRBV5-1 NA TGCGCCAGCAGGGCCACCGGGACTAACACCGGGGAGCTGTTTTTT CASRATGTNTGELFF
TRBJ1-1 once TRBV5-1 TRBD1 TGCGCCAGCAGCGCCCGGACAGGGAACACTGAAGCTTTCTTT CASSARTGNTEAFF
TRBJ2-7 few TRBV3-1/TRBV3-2 NA TGTGCCAGCAGCCCGCCCGCCGGGACTCTCCTTACCTACGAGCAGTACTTC CASSPPAGTLLTYEQYF
TRBJ2-7 NA TRBV7-9 NA TGTGCCAGCAGCGGAGCTCGGGACACCCGTCCTTACGAGCAGTACTTC CASSGARDTRPYEQYF
TRBJ2-3 NA TRBV10-3 TRBD1 TGTGCCATCAGGGGACAGGGTTTACGTACGGATACGCAGTATTTT CAIRGQGLRTDTQYF
TRBJ2-6 NA TRBV29-1 NA TGCAGCGCCGACTTCGGGTTCTCTGGGGCCAACGTCCTGACTTTC CSADFGFSGANVLTF
TRBJ2-5 NA TRBV13 NA TGTGCCAGCAGCTTACCGGCAGGGCCGGGGGTGACCCAGTACTTC CASSLPAGPGVTQYF
TRBJ1-6 NA TRBV20-1 TRBD1 TGCAGTGCTAGTCCTCGTCCCGGGACAGGAGGCTCACCCCTCCACTTT CSASPRPGTGGSPLHF
TRBJ2-7 NA TRBV5-1 TRBD2 TGCGCCAGCAGCTCCGGGACTAGCGGGAGTACCTACGAGCAGTACTTC CASSSGTSGSTYEQYF
TRBJ1-4 NA TRBV7-2 TRBD1 TGTGCCAGCAGCCGTAGTTCAGGGGGACTGTCAGCTAATGAAAAACTGTTTTTT CASSRSSGGLSANEKLFF
TRBJ1-3 NA TRBV6-5 TRBD1 TGTGCCAGCAGCCGACAGGGGGTAGAAGGAAACACCATATATTTT CASSRQGVEGNTIYF
TRBJ1-4 NA TRBV7-2 TRBD1 TGTGCCAGCAGCTTACCCGGACAGGGGGGTGAAAAACTGTTTTTT CASSLPGQGGEKLFF
TRBJ2-1 once TRBV18 TRBD2 TGTGCCAGCTCACCTTCAGCGGGAGAGCAGTTCTTC CASSPSAGEQFF
TRBJ1-2 NA TRBV5-1 NA TGCGCCAGCAAGGCGGCAGGGGCGTACTATGGCTACACCTTC CASKAAGAYYGYTF
TRBJ1-5 NA TRBV20-1 NA TGCAGTGCTAGTGGGCCGAGGCAGGGCTTAAATCAGCCCCAGCATTTT CSASGPRQGLNQPQHF
TRBJ1-1 NA TRBV14 NA TGTGCCAGCAGCCAAGCATTCGGCACTGAAGCTTTCTTT CASSQAFGTEAFF
TRBJ2-3 NA TRBV5-1 TRBD2 TGCGCCAGCAGCTTAGGACTAGCGGGAGGGCCTACTAGCACAGATACGCAGTATTTT CASSLGLAGGPTSTDTQYF
TRBJ2-3 once TRBV5-4 NA TGTGCCAGCAGCATGGGGCGGGTGAATCCAGGAGATACGCAGTATTTT CASSMGRVNPGDTQYF
TRBJ2-3 NA TRBV6-5 TRBD2 TGTGCCAGCAGACTCGGGACTAACACAGATACGCAGTATTTT CASRLGTNTDTQYF
TRBJ2-1 NA TRBV6-5 TRBD2 TGTGCCAGCCTCTCTCTAGCGGGAAACTACAATGAGCAGTTCTTC CASLSLAGNYNEQFF
TRBJ1-2 NA TRBV7-2 TRBD1 TGTGCCAGCAGCGATGGGACAGGCTTTTATAGCTACACCTTC CASSDGTGFYSYTF
TRBJ2-5 NA TRBV7-9 NA TGTGCCCCTACGGCAGGTCAGGGGGAGACCCAGTACTTC CAPTAGQGETQYF